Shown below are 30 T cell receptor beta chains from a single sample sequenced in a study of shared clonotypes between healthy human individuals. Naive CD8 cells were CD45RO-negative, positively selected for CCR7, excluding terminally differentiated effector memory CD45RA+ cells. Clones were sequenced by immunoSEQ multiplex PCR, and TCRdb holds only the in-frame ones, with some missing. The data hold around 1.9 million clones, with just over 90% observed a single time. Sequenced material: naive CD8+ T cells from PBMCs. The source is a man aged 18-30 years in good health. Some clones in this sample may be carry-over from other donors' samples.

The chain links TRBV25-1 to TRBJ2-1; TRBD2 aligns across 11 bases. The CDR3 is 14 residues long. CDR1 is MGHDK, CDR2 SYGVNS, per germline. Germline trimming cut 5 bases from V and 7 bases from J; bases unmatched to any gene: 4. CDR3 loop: CASSTSGSTNEQFF. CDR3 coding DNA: TGTGCCAGCAGTACTAGCGGGAGTACGAATGAGCAGTTCTTC.

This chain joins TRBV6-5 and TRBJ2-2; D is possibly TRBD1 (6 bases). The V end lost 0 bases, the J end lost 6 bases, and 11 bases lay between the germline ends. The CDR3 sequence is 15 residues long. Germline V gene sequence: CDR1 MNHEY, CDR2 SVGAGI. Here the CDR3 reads CASSYSKQGPGELFF. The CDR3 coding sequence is TGTGCCAGCAGTTACTCGAAACAGGGCCCCGGGGAGCTGTTTTTT.

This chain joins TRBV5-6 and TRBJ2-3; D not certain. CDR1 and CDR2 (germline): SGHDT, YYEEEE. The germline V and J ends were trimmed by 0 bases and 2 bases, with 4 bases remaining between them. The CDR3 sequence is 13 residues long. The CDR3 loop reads CASSLGYTDTQYF. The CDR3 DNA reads TGTGCCAGCAGCTTGGGTTACACAGATACGCAGTATTTT.

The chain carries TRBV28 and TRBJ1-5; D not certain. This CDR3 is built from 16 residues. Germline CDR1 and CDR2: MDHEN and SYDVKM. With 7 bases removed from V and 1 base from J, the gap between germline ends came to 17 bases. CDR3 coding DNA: TGTGCCAGCATCCCCCCGACGGGTGGAAGCAATCAGCCCCAGCATTTT. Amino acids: CASIPPTGGSNQPQHF.

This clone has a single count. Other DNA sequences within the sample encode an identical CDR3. The CDR3 spells CASSLTGYEQYF. CDR3 bases: TGTGCCAGCAGTCTGACAGGCTACGAGCAGTACTTC. V and J are TRBV5-4 and TRBJ2-7; D is perhaps TRBD1 (6 bases). Germline CDR1 SGHNT, CDR2 YYREEE (reference sequence). The V end was cut by 5 bases, the J end by 3 bases, with 9 bases between. The CDR3 length is 12 residues.

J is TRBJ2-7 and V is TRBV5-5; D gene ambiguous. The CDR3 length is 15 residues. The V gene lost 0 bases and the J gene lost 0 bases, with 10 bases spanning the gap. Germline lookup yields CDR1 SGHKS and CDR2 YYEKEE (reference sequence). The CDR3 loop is CASSLERLSSYEQYF. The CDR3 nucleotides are TGTGCCAGCAGCTTGGAACGGCTCAGCTCCTACGAGCAGTACTTC.

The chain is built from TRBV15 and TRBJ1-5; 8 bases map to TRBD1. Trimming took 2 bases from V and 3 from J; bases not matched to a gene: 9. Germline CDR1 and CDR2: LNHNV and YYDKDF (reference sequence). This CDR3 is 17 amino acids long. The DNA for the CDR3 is TGTGCCACCAGCAGATCCTTGACAGGGGTTGACAATCAGCCCCAGCATTTT. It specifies CATSRSLTGVDNQPQHF.

CDR3 bases: TGTGCCAGCATGGGAGGGGTTGAGCAGTACTTC. Its translation is CASMGGVEQYF. The chain uses TRBV28 and TRBJ2-7; 7 bases align to TRBD2. Trimming cost V 7 bases and J 7 bases; bases outside gene matches: 4. Germline V gives CDR1 MDHEN, CDR2 SYDVKM. There are 11 residues in the CDR3.

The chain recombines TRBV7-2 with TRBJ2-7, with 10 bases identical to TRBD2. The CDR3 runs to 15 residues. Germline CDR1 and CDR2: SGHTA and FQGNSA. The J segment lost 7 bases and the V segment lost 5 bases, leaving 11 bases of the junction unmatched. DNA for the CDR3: TGTGCCAGCAGCCCCCGGGTAGCGGGGGGTACGGAGCAGTACTTC. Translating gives CASSPRVAGGTEQYF.

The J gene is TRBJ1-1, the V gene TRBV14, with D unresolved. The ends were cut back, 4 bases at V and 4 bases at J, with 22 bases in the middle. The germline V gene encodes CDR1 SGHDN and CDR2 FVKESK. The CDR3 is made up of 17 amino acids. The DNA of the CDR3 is TGTGCCAGCAGCCCCCCGGGTAGCGGTATAATCGTCACTGAAGCTTTCTTT. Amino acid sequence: CASSPPGSGIIVTEAFF. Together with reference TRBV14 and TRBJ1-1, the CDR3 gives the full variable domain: EAGVTQFPSHSVIEKGQTVTLRCDPISGHDNLYWYRRVMGKEIKFLLHFVKESKQDESGMPNNRFLAERTGGTYSTLKVQPAELEDSGVYFCASSPPGSGIIVTEAFFGQGTRLTVV.

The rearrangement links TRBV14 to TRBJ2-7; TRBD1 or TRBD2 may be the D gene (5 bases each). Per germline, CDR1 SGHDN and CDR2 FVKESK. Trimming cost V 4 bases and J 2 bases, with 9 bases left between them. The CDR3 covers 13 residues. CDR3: CASSRDRTYEQYF. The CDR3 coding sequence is TGTGCCAGCAGCCGGGACCGAACCTACGAGCAGTACTTC. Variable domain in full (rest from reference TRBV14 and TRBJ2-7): EAGVTQFPSHSVIEKGQTVTLRCDPISGHDNLYWYRRVMGKEIKFLLHFVKESKQDESGMPNNRFLAERTGGTYSTLKVQPAELEDSGVYFCASSRDRTYEQYFGPGTRLTVT.

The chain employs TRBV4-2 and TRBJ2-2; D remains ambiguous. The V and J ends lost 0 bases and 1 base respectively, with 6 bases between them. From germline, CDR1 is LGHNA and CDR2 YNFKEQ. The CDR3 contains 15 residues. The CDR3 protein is CASSQEAGNTGELFF. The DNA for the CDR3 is TGTGCCAGCAGCCAAGAAGCAGGGAACACCGGGGAGCTGTTTTTT.

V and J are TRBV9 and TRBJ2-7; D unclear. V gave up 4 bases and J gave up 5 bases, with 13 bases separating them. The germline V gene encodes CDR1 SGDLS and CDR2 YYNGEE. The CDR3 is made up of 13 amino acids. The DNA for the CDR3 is TGTGCCAGCAGCTCCCTTTCGGGCAACGAGCAGTACTTC. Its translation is CASSSLSGNEQYF. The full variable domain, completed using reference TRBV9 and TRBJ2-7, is DSGVTQTPKHLITATGQRVTLRCSPRSGDLSVYWYQQSLDQGLQFLIQYYNGEERAKGNILERFSAQQFPDLHSELNLSSLELGDSALYFCASSSLSGNEQYFGPGTRLTVT.

CDR3 loop: CATSRVGPGTGGDTYEQYF. CDR3 DNA sequence: TGTGCCACCAGCAGAGTAGGCCCCGGGACAGGGGGCGACACCTACGAGCAGTACTTC. V usage is TRBV15 and J usage is TRBJ2-7; 12 bases map to TRBD1. Losses at the gene ends were 1 base for V and 2 bases for J; bases not matched to a gene: 12. Germline V gene sequence: CDR1 LNHNV, CDR2 YYDKDF (reference sequence). The CDR3 consists of 19 residues.

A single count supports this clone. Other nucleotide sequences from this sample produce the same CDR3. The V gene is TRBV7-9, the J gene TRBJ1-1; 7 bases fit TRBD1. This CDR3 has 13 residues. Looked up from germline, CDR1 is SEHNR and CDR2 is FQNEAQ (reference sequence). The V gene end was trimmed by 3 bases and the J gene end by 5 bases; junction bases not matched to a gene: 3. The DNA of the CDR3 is TGTGCCAGCAGCTTTGGCAGGGGGACTGAAGCTTTCTTT. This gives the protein CASSFGRGTEAFF.

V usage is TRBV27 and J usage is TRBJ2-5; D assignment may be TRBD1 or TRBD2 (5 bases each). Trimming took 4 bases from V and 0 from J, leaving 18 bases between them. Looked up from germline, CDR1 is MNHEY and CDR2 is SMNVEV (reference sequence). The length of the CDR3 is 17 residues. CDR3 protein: CASSSNRYQGDQETQYF. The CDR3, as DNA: TGTGCCAGCAGTTCAAACAGATACCAGGGAGACCAAGAGACCCAGTACTTC.

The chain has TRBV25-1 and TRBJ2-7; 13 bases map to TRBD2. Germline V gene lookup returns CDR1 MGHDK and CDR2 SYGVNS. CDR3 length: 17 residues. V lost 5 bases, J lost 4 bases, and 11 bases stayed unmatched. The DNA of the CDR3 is TGTGCCAGCAGTACACGGACTAGCGGGAGTAAATCGTACGAGCAGTACTTC. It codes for CASSTRTSGSKSYEQYF.

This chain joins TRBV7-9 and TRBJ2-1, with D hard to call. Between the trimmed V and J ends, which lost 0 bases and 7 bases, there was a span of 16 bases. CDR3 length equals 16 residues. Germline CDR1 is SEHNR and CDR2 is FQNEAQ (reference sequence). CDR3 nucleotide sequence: TGTGCCAGCAGCTTAGCTACCGGGCCCTCGGTAAATGAGCAGTTCTTC. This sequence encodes CASSLATGPSVNEQFF. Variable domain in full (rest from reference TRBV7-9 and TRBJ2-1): DTGVSQNPRHKITKRGQNVTFRCDPISEHNRLYWYRQTLGQGPEFLTYFQNEAQLEKSRLLSDRFSAERPKGSFSTLEIQRTEQGDSAMYLCASSLATGPSVNEQFFGPGTRLTVL.

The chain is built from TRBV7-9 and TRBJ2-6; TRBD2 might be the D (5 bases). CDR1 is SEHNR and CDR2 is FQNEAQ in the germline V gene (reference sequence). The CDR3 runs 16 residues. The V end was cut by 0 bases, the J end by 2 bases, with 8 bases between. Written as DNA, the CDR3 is TGTGCCAGCAGCTTAGCTAAGGGAGCTGGGGCCAACGTCCTGACTTTC. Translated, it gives CASSLAKGAGANVLTF.

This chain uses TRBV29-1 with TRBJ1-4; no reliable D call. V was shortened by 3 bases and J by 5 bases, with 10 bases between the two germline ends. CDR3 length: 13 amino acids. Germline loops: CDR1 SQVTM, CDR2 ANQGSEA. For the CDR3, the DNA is TGCAGCGTTGATGCGGGCAGAAATGAAAAACTGTTTTTT. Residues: CSVDAGRNEKLFF.

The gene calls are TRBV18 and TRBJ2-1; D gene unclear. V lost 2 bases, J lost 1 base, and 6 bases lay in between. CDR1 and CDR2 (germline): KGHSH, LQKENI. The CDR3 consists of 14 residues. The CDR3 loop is CASSPGTSYNEQFF. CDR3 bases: TGTGCCAGCTCACCAGGCACATCCTACAATGAGCAGTTCTTC.

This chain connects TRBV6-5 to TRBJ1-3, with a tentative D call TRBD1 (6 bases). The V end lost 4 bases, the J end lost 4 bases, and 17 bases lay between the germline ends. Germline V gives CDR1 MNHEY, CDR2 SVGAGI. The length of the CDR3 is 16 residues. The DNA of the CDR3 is TGTGCCAGCAGTTCCCGGCGGGGGCAGCGGGGAAACACCATATATTTT. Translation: CASSSRRGQRGNTIYF.

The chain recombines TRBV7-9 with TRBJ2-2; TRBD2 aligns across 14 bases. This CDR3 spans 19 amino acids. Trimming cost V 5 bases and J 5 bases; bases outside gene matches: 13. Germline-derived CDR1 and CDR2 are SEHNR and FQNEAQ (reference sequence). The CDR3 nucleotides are TGTGCCAGCAGCCCCCCGACTAGCGGGAGGGCCGGGGGAACCGGGGAGCTGTTTTTT. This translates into CASSPPTSGRAGGTGELFF.

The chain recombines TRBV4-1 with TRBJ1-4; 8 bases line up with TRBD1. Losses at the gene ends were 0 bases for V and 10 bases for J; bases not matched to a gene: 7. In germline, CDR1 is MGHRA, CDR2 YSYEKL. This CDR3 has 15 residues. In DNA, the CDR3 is TGCGCCAGCAGCCAAGATCGGACAGGGAGTGGAAAACTGTTTTTT. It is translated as CASSQDRTGSGKLFF.

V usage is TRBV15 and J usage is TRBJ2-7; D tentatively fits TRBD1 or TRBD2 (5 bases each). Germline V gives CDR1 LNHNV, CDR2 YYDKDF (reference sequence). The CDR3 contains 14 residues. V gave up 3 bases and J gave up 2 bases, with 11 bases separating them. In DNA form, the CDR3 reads TGTGCCACCAGCAGTTTCCCGGGGCCCTACGAGCAGTACTTC. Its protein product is CATSSFPGPYEQYF.

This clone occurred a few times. Here the CDR3 reads CASSPPVGPRKAFF. As DNA, the CDR3 is TGTGCCAGCAGCCCACCGGTCGGGCCAAGGAAGGCTTTCTTT. The chain has TRBV7-9 and TRBJ1-1, with D unclear. The V end was cut by 5 bases, the J end by 11 bases, with 21 bases between. The CDR3 has 14 amino acids. Germline values: CDR1 SEHNR, CDR2 FQNEAQ (reference sequence).

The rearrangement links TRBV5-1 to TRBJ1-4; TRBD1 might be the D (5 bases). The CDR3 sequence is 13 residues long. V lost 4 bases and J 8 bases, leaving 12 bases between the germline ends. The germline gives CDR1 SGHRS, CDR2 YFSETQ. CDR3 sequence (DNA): TGCGCCAGCAGCATTGGAGGGGTCGAAAAACTGTTTTTT. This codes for CASSIGGVEKLFF. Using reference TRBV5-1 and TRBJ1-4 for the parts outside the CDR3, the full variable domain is KAGVTQTPRYLIKTRGQQVTLSCSPISGHRSVSWYQQTPGQGLQFLFEYFSETQRNKGNFPGRFSGRQFSNSRSEMNVSTLELGDSALYLCASSIGGVEKLFFGSGTQLSVL.

CDR3: CASSPRTSGTLYNEQFF. The CDR3 DNA reads TGTGCCAGCAGCCCCCGGACTAGCGGGACGCTCTACAATGAGCAGTTCTTC. V and J are TRBV7-8 and TRBJ2-1; 12 nucleotides align to TRBD2. Germline V CDR1 and CDR2: SGHVS, FQNEAQ. The J segment lost 3 bases and the V segment lost 5 bases, leaving 8 bases of the junction unmatched. CDR3 length equals 17 residues.

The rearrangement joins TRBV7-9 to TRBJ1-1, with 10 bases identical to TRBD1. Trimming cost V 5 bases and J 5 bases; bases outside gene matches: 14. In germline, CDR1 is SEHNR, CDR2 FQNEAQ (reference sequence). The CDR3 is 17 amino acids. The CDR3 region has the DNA TGTGCCAGCAGCGTTAGGGGAACGCAGGGACAGGGGACTGAAGCTTTCTTT. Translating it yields CASSVRGTQGQGTEAFF.

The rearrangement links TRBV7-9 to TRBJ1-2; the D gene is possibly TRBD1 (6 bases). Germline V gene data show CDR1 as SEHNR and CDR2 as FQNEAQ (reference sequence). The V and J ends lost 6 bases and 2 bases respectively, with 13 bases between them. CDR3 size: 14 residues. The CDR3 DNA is TGTGCCAGCAGTCCCGACAGGCGCAACTATGGCTACACCTTC. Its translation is CASSPDRRNYGYTF.